The rows below give T cell receptor beta chains drawn from one sample of a study of cytomegalovirus exposure and HLA in healthy donors. Data came from immunoSEQ multiplex PCR; TCRdb stores just in-frame clones and leaves some out. The table includes 150,000 to 200,000 clones, roughly 79% detected once. Sequencing was carried out using PBMCs. These receptors all stem from a woman aged 40 to 49 in good health and CMV-seronegative. The CDR3 runs from the conserved cysteine through the conserved F or W. Fields, in order: J gene, D gene, V gene, CDR3 length, clone size, CDR3 DNA, CDR3 protein. A D gene is named only where the DNA matches it firmly. Where a row states a size, it is once, few, many or the class of an expanded clone; other rows omit it.

j_call: TRBJ1-1; d_call: .; v_call: TRBV7-9; cdr3_length: 15; clone_size: .; cdr3_nt: TGTGCCAGCAGCCCGATGACCAGGGTGAACACTGAAGCTTTCTTT; cdr3_aa: CASSPMTRVNTEAFF
j_call: TRBJ1-2; d_call: .; v_call: TRBV29-1; cdr3_length: 16; clone_size: .; cdr3_nt: TGCAGCGTGGGGGGGGCGACGGGTTTAGCAGTCTATGGCTACACCTTC; cdr3_aa: CSVGGATGLAVYGYTF
j_call: TRBJ2-3; d_call: .; v_call: TRBV11-3; cdr3_length: 14; clone_size: .; cdr3_nt: TGTGCCAGCAGCTTAGATCGGAGGACAGATACGCAGTATTTT; cdr3_aa: CASSLDRRTDTQYF
j_call: TRBJ2-7; d_call: .; v_call: TRBV7-9; cdr3_length: 13; clone_size: .; cdr3_nt: TGTGCCAGCAGCTTAGGAGCGCCCCGCGAGCAGTACTTC; cdr3_aa: CASSLGAPREQYF
j_call: TRBJ2-7; d_call: TRBD2; v_call: TRBV10-3; cdr3_length: 16; clone_size: .; cdr3_nt: TGTGCCATCAGTGATTTGGGACTAGCGGGGGCCTACGAGCAGTACTTC; cdr3_aa: CAISDLGLAGAYEQYF
j_call: TRBJ2-2; d_call: .; v_call: TRBV2; cdr3_length: 15; clone_size: .; cdr3_nt: TGTGCCAGCAGTGAAGCTGGGCTGAACACCGGGGAGCTGTTTTTT; cdr3_aa: CASSEAGLNTGELFF
j_call: TRBJ1-1; d_call: .; v_call: TRBV6-1; cdr3_length: 15; clone_size: .; cdr3_nt: TGTGCCATCAGTGGTGCTACAGGGCTTCATACTGAAGCTTTCTTT; cdr3_aa: CAISGATGLHTEAFF
j_call: TRBJ2-3; d_call: .; v_call: TRBV27; cdr3_length: 12; clone_size: .; cdr3_nt: TGTGCCACTGGACAGCTCACAGATACGCAGTATTTT; cdr3_aa: CATGQLTDTQYF
j_call: TRBJ2-3; d_call: .; v_call: TRBV5-6; cdr3_length: 13; clone_size: .; cdr3_nt: TGTGCCAGCAGCTTATCCGGGGCAGATACGCAGTATTTT; cdr3_aa: CASSLSGADTQYF
j_call: TRBJ2-1; d_call: .; v_call: TRBV19; cdr3_length: 13; clone_size: once; cdr3_nt: TGTGCCAGTAGTAGGGATAGCGCGGCTGAGCAGTTCTTC; cdr3_aa: CASSRDSAAEQFF
j_call: TRBJ1-2; d_call: .; v_call: TRBV10-3; cdr3_length: 14; clone_size: .; cdr3_nt: TGTGCCATCAGTGACCAGGGTGAGCGCTATGGCTACACCTTC; cdr3_aa: CAISDQGERYGYTF
j_call: TRBJ2-5; d_call: TRBD2; v_call: TRBV7-8; cdr3_length: 15; clone_size: few; cdr3_nt: TGTGCCAGCAGCTTAGTCCCGGGAGGATGGGAGACCCAGTACTTC; cdr3_aa: CASSLVPGGWETQYF
j_call: TRBJ1-2; d_call: .; v_call: TRBV18; cdr3_length: 14; clone_size: few; cdr3_nt: TGTGCCAGCTCACCTCGGGAGGAAACCTATGGCTACACCTTC; cdr3_aa: CASSPREETYGYTF
j_call: TRBJ2-1; d_call: TRBD1; v_call: TRBV11-3; cdr3_length: 15; clone_size: .; cdr3_nt: TGTGCCAGCAGCTTAGGGACAGGGGTATATGGTGAGCAGTTCTTC; cdr3_aa: CASSLGTGVYGEQFF
j_call: TRBJ1-2; d_call: .; v_call: TRBV5-6; cdr3_length: 13; clone_size: few; cdr3_nt: TGTGCCAGCAGGGTTGGACAGTTCAATGGCTACACCTTC; cdr3_aa: CASRVGQFNGYTF
j_call: TRBJ2-2; d_call: TRBD2; v_call: TRBV4-2; cdr3_length: 17; clone_size: .; cdr3_nt: TGTGCCAGCAGCCAAAAACTAGCGGGAGGTAACACCGGGGAGCTGTTTTTT; cdr3_aa: CASSQKLAGGNTGELFF
j_call: TRBJ1-5; d_call: TRBD1; v_call: TRBV6-5; cdr3_length: 13; clone_size: .; cdr3_nt: TGTGCCAGCAGCCAGGGACAGAATCAGCCCCAGCATTTT; cdr3_aa: CASSQGQNQPQHF
j_call: TRBJ1-3; d_call: TRBD1; v_call: TRBV19; cdr3_length: 18; clone_size: .; cdr3_nt: TGTGCCAGTAGTATAGGATTGGTCGGACAGGGTACTGGAAACACCATATATTTT; cdr3_aa: CASSIGLVGQGTGNTIYF
j_call: TRBJ2-7; d_call: .; v_call: TRBV20-1; cdr3_length: 11; clone_size: few; cdr3_nt: TGCAGTGCTAGGGGTTCGGGCGAGCAGTACTTC; cdr3_aa: CSARGSGEQYF
j_call: TRBJ2-1; d_call: TRBD2; v_call: TRBV9; cdr3_length: 16; clone_size: .; cdr3_nt: TGTGCCAGCAGCGTAGGACTAGCGGGAGGGGCCCATGAGCAGTTCTTC; cdr3_aa: CASSVGLAGGAHEQFF
j_call: TRBJ2-4; d_call: .; v_call: TRBV28; cdr3_length: 16; clone_size: .; cdr3_nt: TGTGCCAGCAGCCGTACAGGGACTATAGCCAAAAACATTCAGTACTTC; cdr3_aa: CASSRTGTIAKNIQYF
j_call: TRBJ2-5; d_call: TRBD2; v_call: TRBV6-4; cdr3_length: 17; clone_size: .; cdr3_nt: TGTGCCAGCAGTGAATTGGGAAGCGGGAGTTTCCAAGAGACCCAGTACTTC; cdr3_aa: CASSELGSGSFQETQYF